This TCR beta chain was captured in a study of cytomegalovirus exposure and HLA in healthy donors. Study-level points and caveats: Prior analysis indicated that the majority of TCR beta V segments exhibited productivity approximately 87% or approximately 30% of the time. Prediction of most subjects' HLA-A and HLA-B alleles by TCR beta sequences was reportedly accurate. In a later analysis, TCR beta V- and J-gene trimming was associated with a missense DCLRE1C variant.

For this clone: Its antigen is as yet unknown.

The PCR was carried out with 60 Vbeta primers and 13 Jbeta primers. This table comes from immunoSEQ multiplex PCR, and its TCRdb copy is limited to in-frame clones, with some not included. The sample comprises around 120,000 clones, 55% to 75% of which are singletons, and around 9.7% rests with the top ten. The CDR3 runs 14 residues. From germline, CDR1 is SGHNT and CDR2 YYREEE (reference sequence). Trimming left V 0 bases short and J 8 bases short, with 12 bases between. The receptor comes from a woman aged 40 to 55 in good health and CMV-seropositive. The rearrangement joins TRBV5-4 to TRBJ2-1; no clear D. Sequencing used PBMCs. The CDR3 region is CASSLGSPGDEQFF. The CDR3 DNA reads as TGTGCCAGCAGCTTGGGGAGCCCCGGCGATGAGCAGTTCTTC.